A single sample is the source of the 4 T cell receptor beta chains below, sequenced in a study of cytomegalovirus exposure and HLA in healthy donors. PCR involved 60 Vbeta and 13 Jbeta primers. Clones were read by immunoSEQ multiplex PCR, and TCRdb kept only the in-frame ones, dropping some. This table has approximately 89,000 clones, roughly 76% appearing once. Sequenced material: PBMCs. The receptors stem from a female donor in good health and CMV-seronegative.

The chain links TRBV5-6 to TRBJ1-3; 9 nucleotides match TRBD1. Germline V gene data show CDR1 as SGHDT and CDR2 as YYEEEE. This CDR3 contains 17 residues. Germline trimming cut 4 bases from V and 3 bases from J; bases unmatched to any gene: 11. In DNA, the CDR3 is TGTGCCAGCAGCCGCGAGGGACAGGGCGTAATTGGAAACACCATATATTTT. This codes for CASSREGQGVIGNTIYF. Full variable domain (rest looked up from reference TRBV5-6 and TRBJ1-3): DAGVTQSPTHLIKTRGQQVTLRCSPKSGHDTVSWYQQALGQGPQFIFQYYEEEERQRGNFPDRFSGHQFPNYSSELNVNALLLGDSALYLCASSREGQGVIGNTIYFGEGSWLTVV.

V is TRBV11-2 and J is TRBJ2-1; tentatively, D is TRBD1 (6 bases). V shed 6 bases and J shed 0 bases, with 15 bases lying between them. Germline V gives CDR1 SGHAT, CDR2 FQNNGV. There are 16 residues in the CDR3. CDR3 amino acids: CASSSPRGHSYNEQFF. In DNA, the CDR3 is TGTGCCAGCAGTTCTCCCAGGGGTCACTCCTACAATGAGCAGTTCTTC.

The chain employs TRBV6-1 and TRBJ2-5, with TRBD2 identical over 11 bases. CDR3 length: 15 residues. Germline CDR1 and CDR2: MNHNS and SASEGT. V lost 2 bases and J lost 5; bases outside the gene matches: 4. The CDR3 spells CASSEFSGGAETQYF. CDR3 coding DNA: TGTGCCAGCAGTGAATTTAGCGGGGGGGCCGAGACCCAGTACTTC.

J is TRBJ2-2 and V is TRBV10-1, with D unresolved. The germline V gene encodes CDR1 WNHNN and CDR2 SYGVQD (reference sequence). The V end lost 3 bases, the J end lost 1 base, and 3 bases lay between the germline ends. The CDR3 sequence is 13 residues long. In DNA form, the CDR3 reads TGCGCCAGCAGTGACCAGAACACCGGGGAGCTGTTTTTT. Its translation: CASSDQNTGELFF.